This T cell receptor beta chain was documented in a study of cytomegalovirus exposure and HLA in healthy donors. Study-wide findings and caveats: Associated with cytomegalovirus, according to the listing, were 150 to 200 TCR beta chains.

CDR1 SGHRS and CDR2 YFSETQ come from the germline V gene. V lost 3 bases to trimming and J lost 4 bases; unmatched junction nucleotides: 6. The CDR3 length is 14 residues. The PCR made use of 60 Vbeta and 13 Jbeta primers. Here immunoSEQ multiplex PCR was the method, and the copy in TCRdb shows in-frame clones only, minus some. The sample shows 150,000 to 200,000 clones, more than 65% of them seen only once. With regard to this clone: What it binds is not known.

Sequences were obtained from PBMCs. The TCR comes from a woman in her thirties in good health and CMV-seronegative. The gene calls are TRBV5-1 and TRBJ1-1, with 7 nucleotides matching TRBD1. The CDR3 nucleotides are TGCGCCAGCAGCTATACTTCAGGGGGCACTGAAGCTTTCTTT. The encoded protein is CASSYTSGGTEAFF.